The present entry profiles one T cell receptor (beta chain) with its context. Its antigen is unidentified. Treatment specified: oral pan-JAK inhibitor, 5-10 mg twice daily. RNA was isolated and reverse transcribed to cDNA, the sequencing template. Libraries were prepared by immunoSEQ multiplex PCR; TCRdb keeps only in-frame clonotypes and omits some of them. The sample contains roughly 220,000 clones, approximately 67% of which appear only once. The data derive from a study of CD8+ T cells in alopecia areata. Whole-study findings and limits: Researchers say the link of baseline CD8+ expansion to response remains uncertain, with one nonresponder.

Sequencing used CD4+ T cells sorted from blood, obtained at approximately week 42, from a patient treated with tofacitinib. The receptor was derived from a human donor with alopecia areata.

The chain's CDR3 is CASSQRGGEDTQYF. The CDR3 nucleotides read TGCGCCAGCAGCCAGCGGGGGGGCGAAGATACGCAGTATTTT. The rearrangement links TRBV4-3 to TRBJ2-3; 9 positions match TRBD2. The CDR3 covers 14 residues. The V and J ends lost 3 bases and 5 bases, in that order; junction bases with no gene match: 3. Germline V gives CDR1 LGHNA, CDR2 YSLEER.